The text below deals with one T cell receptor beta chain. This sample was included in a study of shared clonotypes between healthy human individuals. The CDR3 is made up of 15 amino acids. The ends were cut back, 1 base at V and 2 bases at J, with 9 bases in the middle. CDR1 and CDR2 from the germline V gene are SEHNR and FQNEAQ (reference sequence). The table came from immunoSEQ multiplex PCR; TCRdb's copy has only in-frame clones and leaves some out. The table lists about 1.4 million clones, more than 95% of them singletons. The V gene is TRBV7-9, the J gene TRBJ2-4, with a tentative D call TRBD1 (5 bases). This TCR was recovered from a man aged 25-45 years in good health. The sequenced sample consisted of naive CD4+ T cells sorted from blood. The subset: CD45RA+ positively selected. The CDR3 is CASSLEGDSKNIQYF. CDR3 DNA: TGTGCCAGCAGCTTAGAAGGGGATTCCAAAAACATTCAGTACTTC.